The 8 T cell receptor beta chains below all came from one sample that was sequenced in a study of cytotoxic CD8 clonotypes in ibrutinib-treated CLL. Produced via immunoSEQ multiplex PCR; TCRdb's table is partial and in-frame only. The sample carries roughly 63,000 clones, 57% recorded once. The sequencing used PBMCs, collected after 12 months of ibrutinib treatment. These receptors were taken from a human donor with chronic lymphocytic leukemia.

V is TRBV2 and J is TRBJ1-5; TRBD1 is a possible D gene (5 bases). The CDR3 loop spans 18 amino acids. The germline V and J ends were trimmed by 1 base and 4 bases, with 20 bases remaining between them. The germline V gene has CDR1 SNHLY and CDR2 FYNNEI. The CDR3 DNA follows: TGTGCCAGCAGTGAAGGGAAGTTCTGGGACCTCCTGAATCAGCCCCAGCATTTT. Its translation: CASSEGKFWDLLNQPQHF.

In this sample, this clone turned up once. The chain uses TRBV28 and TRBJ1-6, with 8 nucleotides matching TRBD1. This CDR3 has 14 amino acids. Germline CDR1 reads MDHEN; CDR2 reads SYDVKM. The J segment lost 9 bases and the V segment lost 4 bases, leaving 5 bases of the junction unmatched. CDR3 amino acids: CASSYQGALSPLHF. The CDR3 DNA sequence: TGTGCCAGCAGTTACCAGGGGGCACTTTCACCCCTCCACTTT.

The gene calls are TRBV7-2 and TRBJ2-5; 12 nucleotides align to TRBD2. CDR1 and CDR2 from the germline V gene are SGHTA and FQGNSA. The V and J ends lost 6 bases and 5 bases, in that order; junction bases with no gene match: 10. The CDR3 runs 16 residues. The CDR3 DNA sequence: TGTGCCAGCAGAGCTCTAGCGGGGGGGGCGAGGGAGACCCAGTACTTC. This translates into CASRALAGGARETQYF.

The CDR3 sequence: CASSPEAGGRETQYF. In DNA form, the CDR3 reads TGTGCCAGCAGTCCAGAAGCGGGGGGGCGCGAGACCCAGTACTTC. This rearrangement joins TRBV27 to TRBJ2-5; TRBD2 matches 10 bases. The J segment lost 5 bases and the V segment lost 5 bases, leaving 8 bases of the junction unmatched. This CDR3 is 15 amino acids long. Per germline, CDR1 MNHEY and CDR2 SMNVEV (reference sequence).

This chain connects TRBV13 to TRBJ2-3, with 8 positions matching TRBD1. The V and J ends lost 2 bases and 5 bases, in that order; junction bases with no gene match: 9. Per the germline V gene, CDR1 is PRHDT and CDR2 is FYEKMQ (reference sequence). This CDR3 contains 16 residues. CDR3 DNA: TGTGCCAGCAGCTTAAGTACGACAGGGGAGATAGATACGCAGTATTTT. Its protein product is CASSLSTTGEIDTQYF.

This clone was seen a single time. CDR3 bases: TGTGCCAGCAGTAGAGGTTCCGAGCAGTACTTC. The encoded protein is CASSRGSEQYF. The chain combines TRBV27 with TRBJ2-7; D is uncertain. V was shortened by 5 bases and J by 6 bases, with 8 bases between the two germline ends. The CDR3 sequence is 11 residues long. Germline CDR1 and CDR2: MNHEY and SMNVEV (reference sequence).

The chain has TRBV28 and TRBJ2-5; D is ambiguous. V was trimmed by 2 bases and J by 1 base, leaving 8 bases between them. Germline loops: CDR1 MDHEN, CDR2 SYDVKM. There are 14 residues in the CDR3. The DNA of the CDR3 is TGTGCCAGCAGTTTACCGCCGGTCCAAGAGACCCAGTACTTC. Translation: CASSLPPVQETQYF.

The V gene is TRBV10-1, the J gene TRBJ2-7, with 12 bases fitting TRBD2. The CDR3 covers 17 residues. CDR1 is WNHNN and CDR2 is SYGVQD in the germline V gene (reference sequence). V trimming: 8 bases; J trimming: 5 bases; junction bases outside the gene matches: 16. CDR3 nucleotides: TGCGCCAGCCCACTAGCGGGAGGTCCCCTAACTACGCACGAGCAGTACTTC. Its protein product is CASPLAGGPLTTHEQYF.